This T cell receptor beta chain was retrieved from a study of beta chain features in type 1 diabetes. This clone was recorded once. Its antigen is not known. Trimming removed 6 bases from V and 1 base from J, with 12 bases in between. This CDR3 is 14 amino acids long. The germline V gene has CDR1 ENHRY and CDR2 SYGVKD. cDNA synthesis used the whole RNA isolate, giving expressed TCRB sequences. TCRdb keeps only in-frame clones here, not all; method: immunoSEQ multiplex PCR. The profile shows almost 350,000 clones, roughly a fifth of them singletons. Regarding the study as a whole: Type 1 diabetes patients showed a moderate but significant shortening of TCRB CDR3s in all four CD4+ subsets.

The sequencing sample was made of naive CD4+ T cells from blood. This TCR came from a woman under 30 in good health. The chain recombines TRBV10-3 with TRBJ1-2; a possible D gene is TRBD1 (5 bases). CDR3 loop: CAIRRDGSNYGYTF. In nucleotides, the CDR3 is TGTGCCATCAGGAGGGACGGGAGTAACTATGGCTACACCTTC.